This T cell receptor beta chain was profiled in a study of OX40 agonist ivuxolimab in advanced cancers. For context, the study as a whole: Ivuxolimab, which targeted the costimulatory receptor OX40 (CD134), was an agonistic, fully human IgG2 monoclonal antibody. Intravenous ivuxolimab was administered to patients every 2 weeks at six dose levels: 0.01, 0.1, 0.3, 1.5, 3 and 10 mg/kg. Of the approximately 53 patients in dose escalation, 19 had hepatocellular carcinoma, around 15 had melanoma, 9 had renal cell carcinoma and 9 had head and neck cancer. The dose-escalation cohort was 82.7% male with a mean age of around 64 years, ranging from 23 to 79. Prior anti-PD-1, anti-PD-L1 or anti-CTLA-4 therapy was permitted, and checkpoint inhibitors had been received by around 40% of dose-escalation patients. Three dose-escalation patients achieved partial responses, one with hepatocellular carcinoma and two with cutaneous melanoma. The purpose of peripheral TCRbeta sequencing was to test whether ivuxolimab changed TCR sequence diversity and led to clonal T-cell expansion. The paper describes the monotherapy dose-escalation part (N of about 55 patients) of the phase I trial of ivuxolimab.

Patients with a history of autoimmune disease or receiving systemic immunosuppression were excluded from the trial. Peripheral blood for TCR sequencing was collected from all dose cohorts at baseline, on cycle 4 day 1, and on cycle 7 day 1. Samples were obtained from an open-label, multicenter, first-in-human phase I dose-escalation trial of ivuxolimab. Adults with locally advanced or metastatic melanoma, renal cell, hepatocellular, or head and neck squamous cell carcinoma were enrolled in the trial. Before TCR sequencing, CD4+ T cells and CD8+ T cells from peripheral blood were sorted into separate populations. To sequence the TCRbeta CDR3 region, genomic DNA was isolated from the sorted cells. The immunoSEQ Assay was used to sequence the TCRbeta CDR3 regions. TCRdb limited this immuneACCESS table to in-frame rearrangements with V and J called. A share of clones is missing; checked studies link under half to unresolved V genes, and the rest is unexplained. The sample records approximately 58,000 clones, less than 90% of which are singletons. The ten largest make up 4% to 5.5% of the sample.

Broad study findings and their caveats: Clonal expansion of both CD4+ and CD8+ blood T cells was observed from baseline to week 6 at doses 0.1 to 3.0 mg/kg. After ivuxolimab, CD8+ T cells had more expanded clones than CD4+ T cells on average. In the 0.1-3.0 mg/kg groups, partial responders were among the patients with the lowest normalized peripheral clonal expansion, particularly in CD8+ T cells. Antigen specificity was not determined for the clonally expanded peripheral T cells. Low levels of normalized T-cell clonal expansion were also seen in some nonresponding patients.

The V end loses 1 base and the J end loses 4 bases, and a stretch of 14 bases separates them. Based on the germline V gene, the CDR1 and CDR2 sequences are SGHDN and FVKESK. The CDR3 spans 15 residues, from the cysteine through the phenylalanine. CDR3 DNA only is kept here, 45 bases in frame from base 1. As regards this clone: Its antigen remains undetermined. One base away there is no much larger clone; base qualities are not given.

The sample was CD4+ or CD8+ T cells sorted from blood, taken in a trial of the OX40 agonist ivuxolimab. The sequence was obtained from an adult with an advanced solid tumor such as melanoma, head and neck, liver or kidney cancer. The rearranged segments are TRBV14 and TRBJ2-7, with the D gene too uncertain to name. This receptor carries the CDR3 CASSQVGGRRYEQYF. The DNA reads as follows: TGTGCCAGCAGCCAAGTGGGCGGCAGGCGTTACGAGCAGTACTTC.